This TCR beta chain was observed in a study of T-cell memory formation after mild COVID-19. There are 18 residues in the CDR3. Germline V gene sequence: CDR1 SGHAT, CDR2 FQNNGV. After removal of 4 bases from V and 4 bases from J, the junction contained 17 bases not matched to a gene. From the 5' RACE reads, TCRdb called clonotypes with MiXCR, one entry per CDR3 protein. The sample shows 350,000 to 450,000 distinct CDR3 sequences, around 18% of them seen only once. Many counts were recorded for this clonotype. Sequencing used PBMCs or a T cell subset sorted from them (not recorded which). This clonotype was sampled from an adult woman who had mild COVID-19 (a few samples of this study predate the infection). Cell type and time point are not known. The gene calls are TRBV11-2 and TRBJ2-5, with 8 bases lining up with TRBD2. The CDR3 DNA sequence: TGTGCCAGCAGCTCCCGAGGAGGCGGGAGGCCCTCTTTAGAGACCCAGTACTTC. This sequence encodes CASSSRGGGRPSLETQYF. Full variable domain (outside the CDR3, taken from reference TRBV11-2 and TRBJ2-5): EAGVAQSPRYKIIEKRQSVAFWCNPISGHATLYWYQQILGQGPKLLIQFQNNGVVDDSQLPKDRFSAERLKGVDSTLKIQPAKLEDSAVYLCASSSRGGGRPSLETQYFGPGTRLLVL.